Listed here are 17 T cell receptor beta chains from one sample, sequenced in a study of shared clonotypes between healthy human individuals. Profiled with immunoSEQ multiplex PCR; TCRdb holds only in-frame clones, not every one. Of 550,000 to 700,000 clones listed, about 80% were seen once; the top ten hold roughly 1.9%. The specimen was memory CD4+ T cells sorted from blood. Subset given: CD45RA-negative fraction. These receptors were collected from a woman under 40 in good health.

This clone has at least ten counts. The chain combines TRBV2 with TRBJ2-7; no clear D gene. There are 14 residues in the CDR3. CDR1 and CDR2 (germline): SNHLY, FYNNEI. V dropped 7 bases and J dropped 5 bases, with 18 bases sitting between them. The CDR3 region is CASIGPPIGNEQYF. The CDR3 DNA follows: TGTGCCAGCATTGGGCCGCCTATAGGGAACGAGCAGTACTTC.

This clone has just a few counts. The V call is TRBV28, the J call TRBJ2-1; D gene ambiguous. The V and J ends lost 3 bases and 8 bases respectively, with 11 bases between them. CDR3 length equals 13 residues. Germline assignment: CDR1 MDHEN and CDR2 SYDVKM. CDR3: CASSFLGFHEQFF. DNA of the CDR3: TGTGCCAGCAGTTTCTTGGGGTTCCATGAGCAGTTCTTC.

The CDR3 coding sequence is TGTGCCAGCTCACTTCAGGGGGACGGATCCTACGAGCAGTACTTC. Its protein is CASSLQGDGSYEQYF. V and J are TRBV11-1 and TRBJ2-7; the match to TRBD1 covers 7 bases. The CDR3 loop spans 15 amino acids. J was trimmed by 1 base and V by 8 bases; bases with no gene match: 11. The germline V gene has CDR1 SGHAT and CDR2 FQDESV (reference sequence).

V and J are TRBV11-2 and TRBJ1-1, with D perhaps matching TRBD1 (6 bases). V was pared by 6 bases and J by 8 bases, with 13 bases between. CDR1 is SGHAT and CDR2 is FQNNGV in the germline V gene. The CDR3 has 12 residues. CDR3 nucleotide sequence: TGTGCCAGCAGTATAACAGGGACGGAAGCTTTCTTT. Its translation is CASSITGTEAFF.

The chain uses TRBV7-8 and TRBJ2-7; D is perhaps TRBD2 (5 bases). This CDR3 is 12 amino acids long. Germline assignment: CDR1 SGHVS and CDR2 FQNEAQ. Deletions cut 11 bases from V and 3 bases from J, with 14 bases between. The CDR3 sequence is CASRASYYEQYF. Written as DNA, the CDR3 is TGTGCCTCGCGGGCTAGCTACTACGAGCAGTACTTC.

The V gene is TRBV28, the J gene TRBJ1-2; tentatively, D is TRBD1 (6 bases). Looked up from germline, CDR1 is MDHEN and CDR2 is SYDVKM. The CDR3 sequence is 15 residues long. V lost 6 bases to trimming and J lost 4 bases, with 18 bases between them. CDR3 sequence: CASRPQGGEGYGYTF. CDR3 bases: TGTGCCAGCAGACCACAGGGCGGAGAAGGCTATGGCTACACCTTC.

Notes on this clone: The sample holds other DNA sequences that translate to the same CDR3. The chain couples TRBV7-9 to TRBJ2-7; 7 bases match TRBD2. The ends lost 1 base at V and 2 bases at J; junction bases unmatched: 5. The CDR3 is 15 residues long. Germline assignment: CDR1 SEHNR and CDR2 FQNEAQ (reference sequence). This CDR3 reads CASSLGLAATYEQYF. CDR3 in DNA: TGTGCCAGCAGCTTAGGGCTAGCGGCGACCTACGAGCAGTACTTC.

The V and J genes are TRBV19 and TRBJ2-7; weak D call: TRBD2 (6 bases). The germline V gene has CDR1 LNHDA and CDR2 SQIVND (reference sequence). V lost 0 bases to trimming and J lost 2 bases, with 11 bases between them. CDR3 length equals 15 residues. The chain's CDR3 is CASSIEFGLPYEQYF. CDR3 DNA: TGTGCCAGTAGTATAGAGTTTGGACTACCCTACGAGCAGTACTTC.

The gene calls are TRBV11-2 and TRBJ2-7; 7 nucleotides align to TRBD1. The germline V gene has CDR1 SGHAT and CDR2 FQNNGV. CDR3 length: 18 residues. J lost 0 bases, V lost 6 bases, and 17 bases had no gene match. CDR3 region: CASRPIRVGTEGSYEQYF. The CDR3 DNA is TGTGCCAGCAGACCGATCCGTGTCGGGACAGAGGGCTCCTACGAGCAGTACTTC.

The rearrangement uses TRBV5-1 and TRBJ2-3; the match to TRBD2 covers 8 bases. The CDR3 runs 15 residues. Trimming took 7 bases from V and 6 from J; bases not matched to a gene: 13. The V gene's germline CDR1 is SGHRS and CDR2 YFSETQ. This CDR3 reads CASQDFGRAKDTQYF. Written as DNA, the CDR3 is TGCGCCAGCCAGGACTTCGGGAGGGCCAAGGATACGCAGTATTTT.

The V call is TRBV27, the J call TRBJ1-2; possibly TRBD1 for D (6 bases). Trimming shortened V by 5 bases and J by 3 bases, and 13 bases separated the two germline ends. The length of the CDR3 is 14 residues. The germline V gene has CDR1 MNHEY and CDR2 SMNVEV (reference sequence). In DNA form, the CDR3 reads TGTGCCAGCAGTCGAAACAGGGACCACTATGGCTACACCTTC. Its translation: CASSRNRDHYGYTF.

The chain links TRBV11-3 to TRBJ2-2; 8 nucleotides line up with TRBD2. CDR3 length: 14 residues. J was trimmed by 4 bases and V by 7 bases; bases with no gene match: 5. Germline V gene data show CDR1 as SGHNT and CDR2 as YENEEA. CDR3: CASTSGSSTGELFF. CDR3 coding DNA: TGTGCCAGCACAAGCGGGAGTAGCACCGGGGAGCTGTTTTTT.

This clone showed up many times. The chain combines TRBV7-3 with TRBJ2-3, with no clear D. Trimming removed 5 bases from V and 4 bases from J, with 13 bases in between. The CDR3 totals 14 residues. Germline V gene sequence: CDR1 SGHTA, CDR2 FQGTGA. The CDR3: CASSPTSGADTQYF. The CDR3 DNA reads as TGTGCCAGCAGCCCGACCTCGGGCGCAGATACGCAGTATTTT.

The CDR3 region is CASSPLTGPDDEAFF. The DNA of the CDR3 is TGTGCCAGCAGTCCATTGACAGGGCCGGACGACGAAGCTTTCTTT. The chain is built from TRBV6-5 and TRBJ1-1, with 7 bases matching TRBD1. The V segment lost 5 bases and the J segment 8 bases; nucleotides outside the gene matches: 14. This CDR3 is 15 amino acids long. Germline assignment: CDR1 MNHEY and CDR2 SVGAGI.

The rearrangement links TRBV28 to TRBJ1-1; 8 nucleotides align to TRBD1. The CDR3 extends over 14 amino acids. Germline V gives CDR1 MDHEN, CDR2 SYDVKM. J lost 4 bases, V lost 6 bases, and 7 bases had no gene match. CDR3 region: CASSAGGWGTEAFF. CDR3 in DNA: TGTGCCAGCAGCGCAGGGGGCTGGGGCACTGAAGCTTTCTTT. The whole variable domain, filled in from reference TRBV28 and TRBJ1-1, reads DVKVTQSSRYLVKRTGEKVFLECVQDMDHENMFWYRQDPGLGLRLIYFSYDVKMKEKGDIPEGYSVSREKKERFSLILESASTNQTSMYLCASSAGGWGTEAFFGQGTRLTVV.

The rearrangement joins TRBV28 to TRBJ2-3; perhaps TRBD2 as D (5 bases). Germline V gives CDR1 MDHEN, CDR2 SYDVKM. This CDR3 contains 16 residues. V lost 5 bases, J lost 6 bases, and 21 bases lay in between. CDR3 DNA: TGTGCCAGCAGTGGAGGTGCACTCACGTTATCGGATACGCAGTATTTT. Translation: CASSGGALTLSDTQYF.

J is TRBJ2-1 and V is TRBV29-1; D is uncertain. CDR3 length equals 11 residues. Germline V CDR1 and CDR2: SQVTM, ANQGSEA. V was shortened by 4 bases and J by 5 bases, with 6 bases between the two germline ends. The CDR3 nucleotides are TGCAGCGTTGCACTTCACAATGAGCAGTTCTTC. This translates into CSVALHNEQFF.